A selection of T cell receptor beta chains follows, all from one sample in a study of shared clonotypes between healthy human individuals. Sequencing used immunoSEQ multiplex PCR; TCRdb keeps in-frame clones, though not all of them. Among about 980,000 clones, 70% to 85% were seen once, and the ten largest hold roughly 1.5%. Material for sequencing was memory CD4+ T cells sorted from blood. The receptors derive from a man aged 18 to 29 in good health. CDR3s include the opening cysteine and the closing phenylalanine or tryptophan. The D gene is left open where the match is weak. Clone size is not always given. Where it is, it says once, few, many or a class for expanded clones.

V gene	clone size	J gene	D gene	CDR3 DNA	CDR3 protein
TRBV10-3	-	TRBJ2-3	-	TGTGCCATCAGTGAGTCCTTAGTCCTGACCGGCACAGATACGCAGTATTTT	CAISESLVLTGTDTQYF
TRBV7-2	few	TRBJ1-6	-	TGTGCCAGCAGCTCGAGGAAGCCTGGGGGGAGCTCCTATAATTCACCCCTCCACTTT	CASSSRKPGGSSYNSPLHF
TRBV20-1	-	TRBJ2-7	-	TGCAGTGCTAGGGCTAGCTACGAGCAGTACTTC	CSARASYEQYF
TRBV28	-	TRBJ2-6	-	TGTGCCAGCAGTTTTTCCGGGGCCAACGTCCTGACTTTC	CASSFSGANVLTF
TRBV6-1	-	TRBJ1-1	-	TGTGCCAGCAGGGAAGGGAATACAGCTGAAGCTTTCTTT	CASREGNTAEAFF
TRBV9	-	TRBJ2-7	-	TGTGCCAGCAGCGTAGTCGGCGAGTCAGTCTACGAGCAGTACTTC	CASSVVGESVYEQYF
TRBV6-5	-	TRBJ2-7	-	TGTGCCAGCTCATTGGCAGGGAGCGAGCAGTACTTC	CASSLAGSEQYF
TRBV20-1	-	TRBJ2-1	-	TGCAGTGCCCTCTTTAAGAATGAGCAGTTCTTC	CSALFKNEQFF
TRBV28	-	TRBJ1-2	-	TGTGCCAGCAGTTTAGGACACCAGCTCTATGGCTACACCTTC	CASSLGHQLYGYTF
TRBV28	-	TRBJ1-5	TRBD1	TGTGCCAGCAGGGTGACAGGGGGAGGTCAGCCCCAGCATTTT	CASRVTGGGQPQHF
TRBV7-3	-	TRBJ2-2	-	TGTGCCAGCAGCTTCCGTCCGGGCACCGGGGAGCTGTTTTTT	CASSFRPGTGELFF
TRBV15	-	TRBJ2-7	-	TGTGCCACCAGCAGAGATCTGGGGGCGTACGAGCAGTACTTC	CATSRDLGAYEQYF
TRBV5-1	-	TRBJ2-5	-	TGCGCCAGCAGCCGGGACGGACAAGAGACCCAGTACTTC	CASSRDGQETQYF
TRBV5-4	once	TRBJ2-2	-	TGTGCCAGCAGCTTGATGGAGGTGACCGGGGAGCTGTTTTTT	CASSLMEVTGELFF
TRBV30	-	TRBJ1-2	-	TGTGCCTGGAGTAGTTCAGGATTCTATGGCTACACCTTC	CAWSSSGFYGYTF
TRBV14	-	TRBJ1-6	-	TGTGCCAGCAGCCCAGGGCCGTCCAAGACCCTCCACTTT	CASSPGPSKTLHF
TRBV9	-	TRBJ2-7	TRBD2	TGTGCCAGCAGCGGCTCCATGGGACTAGCGGGAAAGAACGAGCAGTACTTC	CASSGSMGLAGKNEQYF
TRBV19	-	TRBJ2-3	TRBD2	TGTGCCAGTAGTATAGGTGGACTAGCGGGCACCGATACGCAGTATTTT	CASSIGGLAGTDTQYF
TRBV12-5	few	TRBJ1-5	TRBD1	TGTGCTAGTGGTCCACAATCGGACAGGCACCCAAATCAGCCCCAGCATTTT	CASGPQSDRHPNQPQHF
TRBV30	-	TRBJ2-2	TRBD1	TGTGCCTACGGGACAGGGAACACCGGGGAGCTGTTTTTT	CAYGTGNTGELFF
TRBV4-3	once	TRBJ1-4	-	TGCGCCAGCAGCCAAGGCAGGGGTGGTGAAAAACTGTTTTTT	CASSQGRGGEKLFF
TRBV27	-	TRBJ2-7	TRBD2	TGTGCCAGCAGTTTAAAGCGGGGGCCCGAATACGAGCAGTACTTC	CASSLKRGPEYEQYF
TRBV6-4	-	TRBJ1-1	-	TGTGCCAGCAGTTTGGAGTCGACCGGGACTGAAGCTTTCTTT	CASSLESTGTEAFF
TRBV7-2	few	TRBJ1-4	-	TGTGCCAGCAGCTTAGGGCAGGGCCTTAATGAAAAACTGTTTTTT	CASSLGQGLNEKLFF
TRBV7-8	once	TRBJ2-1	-	TGTGCCAGCAGCTTAGTTCTTAGCTCCTACAATGAGCAGTTCTTC	CASSLVLSSYNEQFF
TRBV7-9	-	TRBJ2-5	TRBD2	TGTGCCAGCAGCTTACTGGGGGGAGGGGAGACCCAGTACTTC	CASSLLGGGETQYF
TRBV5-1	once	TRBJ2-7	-	TGCGCCAGCAGGCCTACTTCATTGGGATGGGACGAGCAGTACTTC	CASRPTSLGWDEQYF
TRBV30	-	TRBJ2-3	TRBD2	TGTGCCTGGGATGAGCGGGGCAGAAGCACAGATACGCAGTATTTT	CAWDERGRSTDTQYF
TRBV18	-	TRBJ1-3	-	TGTGCCAGCTCACCACCCTCGCAGACTGGAAACACCATATATTTT	CASSPPSQTGNTIYF
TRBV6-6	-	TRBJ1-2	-	TGTGCCAGCAGCCCCAACCCCTATGGCTACACCTTC	CASSPNPYGYTF
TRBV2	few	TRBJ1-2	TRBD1	TGTGCCAGCAGCCTCAGACAGGGTGGCTACACCTTC	CASSLRQGGYTF
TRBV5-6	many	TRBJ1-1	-	TGTGCCAGCACCTTCGCGCTGGAGCCATACAAGACTGAAGCTTTCTTT	CASTFALEPYKTEAFF
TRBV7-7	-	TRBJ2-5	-	TGTGCTAGCAGCTTATTGGGGGGACAACAAGAGACCCAGTACTTC	CASSLLGGQQETQYF
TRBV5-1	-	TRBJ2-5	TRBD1	TGCGCCAGCGGACAGGGGTGGGGCAGCCAAGAGACCCAGTACTTC	CASGQGWGSQETQYF
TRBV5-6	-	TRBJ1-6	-	TGTGCCAGCAGCTTGGGACCGTCTTCTTATAATTCACCCCTCCACTTT	CASSLGPSSYNSPLHF
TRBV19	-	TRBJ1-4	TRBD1	TGTGCCAGTAGTCTGACAGGGTCCGATGAAAAACTGTTTTTT	CASSLTGSDEKLFF
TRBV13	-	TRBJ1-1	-	TGTGCCAGCAGCTTAGGGGGGACCATGAACACTGAAGCTTTCTTT	CASSLGGTMNTEAFF
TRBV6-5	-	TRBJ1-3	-	TGTGCCAGCAGTTACTCGCAGAGTACTCAAGGAAACACCATATATTTT	CASSYSQSTQGNTIYF
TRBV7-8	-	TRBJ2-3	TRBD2	TGTGCCAGCAGCTTAAATAGCGGGGGGCCAGATACGCAGTATTTT	CASSLNSGGPDTQYF
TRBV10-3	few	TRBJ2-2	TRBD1	TGTGCCATCATGAACCAGGGGGCTGTGGGGGAGCTGTTTTTT	CAIMNQGAVGELFF
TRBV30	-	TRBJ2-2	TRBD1	TGTGCCTGGAGTTCCGGGCAGGGGGCTACCGGGGAGCTGTTTTTT	CAWSSGQGATGELFF
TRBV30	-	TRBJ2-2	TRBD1	TGTGCCTGGAGTGGGACAGGGGGCACCGGGGAGCTGTTTTTT	CAWSGTGGTGELFF
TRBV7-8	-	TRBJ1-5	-	TGTGCCAGCAGCCCCCTCGGGGGGGTTAGCAATCAGCCCCAGCATTTT	CASSPLGGVSNQPQHF
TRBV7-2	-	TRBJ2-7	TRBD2	TGTGCCAGCAGCGCAACTGCGGGGGGGGCCTACGAGCAGTACTTC	CASSATAGGAYEQYF
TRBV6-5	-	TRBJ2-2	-	TGTGCCAGCAGTTACTCCGCTAACGGATACACCGGGGAGCTGTTTTTT	CASSYSANGYTGELFF
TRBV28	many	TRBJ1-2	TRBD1	TGTGCCAGCAGTTCCTTCTCGACAGGGGGTCTCTATGGCTACACCTTC	CASSSFSTGGLYGYTF
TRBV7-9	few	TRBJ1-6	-	TGTGCCAGCAGCTCGGGCGGGCTTACTAATTCACCCCTCCACTTT	CASSSGGLTNSPLHF
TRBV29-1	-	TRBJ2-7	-	TGCAGCGTTGAAGATCCCAGAAGGGGCGAGCAGTACTTC	CSVEDPRRGEQYF
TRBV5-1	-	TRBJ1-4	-	TGCGCCAGCAGCCGGGGTTTAGATGAAAAACTGTTTTTT	CASSRGLDEKLFF
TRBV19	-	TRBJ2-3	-	TGTGCCAGTAGTATCGGGTGGACGACAGATACGCAGTATTTT	CASSIGWTTDTQYF